Sequencing of this T cell receptor beta chain was carried out in a study of early T cells in non-severe SARS-CoV-2 infection (dated by TCRdb to the early 2020s). The study in broad terms: TCR sequencing used bulk RNA from unsorted whole blood, so alpha and beta chains could not be paired.

A few counts support this clonotype. Its antigen remains unidentified. Base qualities are not provided; no much larger clone lies one nucleotide away. A case-control design nested within a healthcare worker cohort in London, UK, was used, with weekly nasopharyngeal swab PCR tests and blood sampling performed. Healthcare workers were enrolled in the week of the UK lockdown, from 23 to 31 March 2020, and were followed every week for up to roughly 16 weeks. Trimming takes 5 bases from V and 9 bases from J, and the germline ends sit 14 bases apart. CDR1 and CDR2 are read off the germline V gene as SQVTM and ANQGSEA. The CDR3 goes from the cysteine to the phenylalanine over 12 residues. Kept here is only the CDR3 DNA, which spans 36 bases and is read in frame from base 1. Library preparation used 5' RACE. This sample was sequenced with a NextSeq 500. Unique molecular identifiers were attached to individual cDNA molecules in the TCR library protocol so that sequencing error and PCR bias could be corrected. TCR alpha and beta chains were both sequenced, and the abundances of alpha and beta sequences in each sample were closely correlated with each other. Concerning the study's data processing: V gene, J gene and CDR3 annotation of TCR sequences was performed with Decombinator V4. Expanded TCRs were defined as changing significantly between any two time points under a Poisson model with p below 0.0001. TCR abundances were normalised to the total number of TCRs sequenced in each sample and reported as counts per million. TRAV1-2 paired with TRAJ12, TRAJ20 or TRAJ33 defined MAIT TCRs, while TRAV10 paired with TRAJ18 defined iNKT TCRs. A search of VDJdb, accessed on 1 November 2021, was run for TCRs annotated to CMV, EBV and SARS-CoV-2, with TCRs annotated for multiple antigens excluded. TCRdb reprocessing: public reads trimmed at Q25 with fastp, clones called with MiXCR, in-frame beta chains kept. One record per CDR3 amino acid sequence lists the most common genes and DNA. V and J calls and clone size were set by TCRdb, not the authors. The sample table records around 80,000 distinct CDR3 sequences; roughly 13% of these occur just once. The ten biggest clones cover approximately 6% of the sample.

Overall study outcomes, separate from this receptor: VDJdb matching was skewed toward anti-spike CD8 responses and likely underestimated virus-specific expansions by missing private and CD4 specificities.

The sequenced sample was whole blood. The V and J genes are TRBV29-1 and TRBJ2-1; TRBD2 might be the D gene, on 6 matching bases. The TCR sequence derives from an adult who was a healthcare worker with PCR-confirmed SARS-CoV-2 infection or an uninfected control (not recorded which). The nucleotide sequence is TGCAGCGTTTTGGCTAGCGTCGGTGAGCAGTTCTTC. This is translated as CSVLASVGEQFF.